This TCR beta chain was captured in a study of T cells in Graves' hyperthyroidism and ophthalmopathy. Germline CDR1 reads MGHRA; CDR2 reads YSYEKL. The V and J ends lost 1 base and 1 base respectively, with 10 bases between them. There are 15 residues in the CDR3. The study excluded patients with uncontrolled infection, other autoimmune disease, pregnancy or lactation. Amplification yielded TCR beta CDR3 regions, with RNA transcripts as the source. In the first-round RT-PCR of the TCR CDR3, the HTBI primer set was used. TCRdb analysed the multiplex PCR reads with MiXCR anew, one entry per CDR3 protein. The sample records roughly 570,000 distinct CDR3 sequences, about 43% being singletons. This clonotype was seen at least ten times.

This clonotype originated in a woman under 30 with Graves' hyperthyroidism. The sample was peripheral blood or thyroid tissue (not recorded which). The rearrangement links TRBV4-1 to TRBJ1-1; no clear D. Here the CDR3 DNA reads TGCGCCAGCAGCCAAGCGGGGATGGGGAACACTGAAGCTTTCTTT. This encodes CASSQAGMGNTEAFF.